Sequencing of this TCR beta chain was carried out in a study of spatial heterogeneity in lung cancer. Study information: Patients with untreated early-stage non-small cell lung cancer, numbering 72, were the donors. Study conclusions and caveats: Relative to follow-up, resection was when ubiquitous expanded tumor TCRs appeared more in blood.

This clonotype was counted a few times. Antigen specificity is unknown. Time point: blood at routine non-recurrence follow-up after resection. Unsorted samples of tumor, nontumor lung or frozen PBMC had their whole RNA sequenced. MiXCR was run by TCRdb on the 5' RACE reads, yielding one entry per CDR3 protein. Here the sample spans some 120,000 distinct CDR3 sequences, 10% to 15% being singletons. Germline V gene lookup returns CDR1 SGHNT and CDR2 YENEEA. Trimming cost V 5 bases and J 6 bases; bases outside gene matches: 15. The CDR3 sequence is 16 residues long. This specimen consisted of PBMCs, obtained at follow-up. The rearrangement joins TRBV11-3 to TRBJ2-7, with 8 bases aligning to TRBD2. This clonotype was obtained from a male donor with early-stage non-small cell lung cancer. The CDR3 nucleotides read TGTGCCAGCAGCCCCCACGGGAGCGGGGGCCGCGGCGAGCAGTACTTC. Amino acid sequence: CASSPHGSGGRGEQYF.